The subject of this entry is one T cell receptor (beta chain). This clone was found a few times. Its binding antigen is unknown. The CDR3 end falls 3 residues outside the read, so it is completed with the germline J gene. Predominantly Caucasian heritage was noted among both the CVID patients and the healthy controls. Heparinized peripheral whole blood samples of roughly 5 to 8 ml were obtained from each donor. Genomic DNA from adults with common variable immune deficiency (CVID) and from healthy adult controls was used for sequencing of TCRbeta CDR3 repertoires. There were around 22 healthy adult volunteers in the control group (around twelve female and around 10 male), ranging in age from about 23 to 66 years, with a mean age of almost 35. To isolate peripheral blood mononuclear cells, diluted blood was subjected to density centrifugation over Hypaque 1077 or Ficoll-Paque. Unsorted mononuclear cells served as the source of genomic DNA, which was extracted either by Qiagen column purification or by a centrifugation-based method.

The CDR3 goes from the cysteine to the phenylalanine over 15 residues. Of the CDR3's DNA, 36 bases were read; they are in frame from base 1. The germline V gene supplies CDR1 MNHEY and CDR2 SVGEGT. These data belong to a study of T cell clonality in common variable immunodeficiency (dated by TCRdb to about 2015). For sequencing, equivalent amounts of genomic DNA were input from CVID and control samples. For every sample, a 60 bp segment covering the rearranged TCRbeta CDR3 region was amplified and then sequenced. The immunoSEQ assay, a bias-corrected multiplex PCR combined with high-throughput sequencing, was used to amplify TCRbeta. As for the original processing: Every unique nucleotide sequence was considered a clone and was annotated with V, D and J genes, copy number and frequency. Sequences were labeled productive if in frame, and non-productive if out of frame or containing stop codons. As previously described, Shannon's entropy was used to calculate clonality. The predicted amino acid sequences of productive clones were used to derive the mean CDR3 Kyte-Doolittle hydropathy. Hierarchical clustering of scaled V gene usage was performed with the R hclust function using Manhattan distance and complete linkage. Clone sharing by CDR3 amino acid sequence was assessed by resampling 12 repertoires per group over 100 rounds. Repertoires were searched for 70 published EBV-specific and about 240 published CMV-specific TCRbeta sequences. A couple of CVID samples that yielded fewer than 10,000 sequences were excluded from the analysis, so fewer than 45 CVID repertoires were retained. TCRdb took over this immuneACCESS table, retaining in-frame rearrangements with V and J assigned. Such tables are incomplete; in checked studies, under half of the missing clones stem from an unresolved V gene, and the remainder is unexplained. V, J and clone size reflect that table, while D and trimming were determined from the DNA. The sample records 40,000 to 65,000 clones, none occurring a single time. About 1.7% of the sample is taken by the ten largest.

Beyond this particular receptor, the publication reports: Compared with healthy controls, CVID subjects showed increased TCRbeta clonality (t-test p = 0.018), a feature most characteristic of about a third of subjects. Correlations of repertoire features with clinical complications were constrained by heterogeneity among patients within the CVID cohort. Although equal DNA input was used, an average of about 85,000 unique sequences per sample was obtained for controls, compared with around 32,000 for CVID samples. Fewer TCRbeta clones were shared among CVID subjects than among healthy controls (p < 0.0001). It was noted by the authors that sequencing of the repertoires of T cell subpopulations would be needed to clarify the cause of the increased clonality in CVID. Fewer deletions and N-nucleotide insertions were reportedly observed in CVID TCRbeta sequences, and highly modified clones with 13 or more V deletions were reportedly absent from CVID TCRbeta sequences.

The V and J genes are TRBV6-2 or TRBV6-3 and TRBJ1-2; TRBD1 aligns with 11 central bases. The sequenced sample consisted of peripheral blood mononuclear cells. This receptor was obtained from a person between 18 and 75 years old in good health. The CDR3 DNA, read in part, is TGTGCCAGCAGTTCAAGGACAGGGGGCAAAGTGGGC. The encoded protein is CASSSRTGGKVG. The CDR3 reads in full as CASSSRTGGKVGYTF.